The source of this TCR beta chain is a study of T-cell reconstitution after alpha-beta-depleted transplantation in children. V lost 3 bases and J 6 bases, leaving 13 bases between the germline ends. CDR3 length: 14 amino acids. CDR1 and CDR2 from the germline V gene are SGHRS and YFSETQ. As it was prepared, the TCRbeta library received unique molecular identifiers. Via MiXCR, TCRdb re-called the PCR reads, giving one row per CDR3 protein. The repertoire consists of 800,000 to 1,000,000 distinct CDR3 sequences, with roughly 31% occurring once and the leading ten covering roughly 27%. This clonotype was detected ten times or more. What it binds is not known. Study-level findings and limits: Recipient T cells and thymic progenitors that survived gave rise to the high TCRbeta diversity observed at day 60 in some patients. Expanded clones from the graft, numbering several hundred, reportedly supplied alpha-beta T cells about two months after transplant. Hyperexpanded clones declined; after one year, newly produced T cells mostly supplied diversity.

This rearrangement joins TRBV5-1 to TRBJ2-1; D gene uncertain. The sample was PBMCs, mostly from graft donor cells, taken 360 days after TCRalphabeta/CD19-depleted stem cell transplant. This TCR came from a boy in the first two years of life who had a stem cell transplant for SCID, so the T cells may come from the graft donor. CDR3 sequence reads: CASSSEHPGNEQFF. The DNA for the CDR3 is TGCGCCAGCAGCTCCGAACACCCGGGCAATGAGCAGTTCTTC.